The subject of this entry is one TCR beta chain. This CDR3 is built from 13 residues. V was trimmed by 4 bases and J by 6 bases, leaving 13 bases between them. Germline V lookup: CDR1 ENHRY, CDR2 SYGVKD. The data are from a study of long-term antiretroviral therapy in people with HIV. The immunoSEQ assay was v3.0, run at survey level. The protocol was immunoSEQ multiplex PCR, while the TCRdb copy is restricted to in-frame clones and leaves out a portion. The sample shows 35,000 to 45,000 clones, approximately 94% of them seen only once. This specimen was unsorted PBMCs, taken 4.1 years after starting antiretroviral therapy. The clonotype was recovered from a woman between 50 and 59 years old with HIV. The chain couples TRBV10-3 to TRBJ2-7; perhaps TRBD1 as D (7 bases). CDR3 bases: TGTGCCATCAGTGGGCTTCAGGGGGGCGAGCAGTACTTC. Its translation: CAISGLQGGEQYF.